The source of this T cell receptor beta chain is a study of T cells in tuberculosis. Whole-study context: In South Africa, adults with active tuberculosis were compared with IGRA-negative and latently infected IGRA-positive adolescents. PBMC were archived before or within 7 days of starting treatment.

As to this clone: Its antigen is undetermined.

Whole-study results and caveats: Using the GMM-specific repertoire gave 87% accuracy versus about 70% with motifs.

Sequencing used immunoSEQ multiplex PCR; TCRdb keeps in-frame clones, though not all of them. The sample includes some 34,000 clones, roughly 87% of them seen just once. This sample's time point: new active TB diagnosis, blood taken before or within 7 days of starting treatment. The CDR3 contains 12 residues. CDR1 MDHEN and CDR2 SYDVKM come from the germline V gene. V lost 5 bases and J 7 bases, leaving 11 bases between the germline ends. The rearrangement uses TRBV28 and TRBJ1-2, with D possibly being TRBD1 (5 bases). This receptor was identified in an adult with tuberculosis. The sample here was PBMCs, taken at tuberculosis diagnosis. CDR3 region: CASSLGQGGYTF. The CDR3 DNA reads as TGTGCCAGCAGTCTAGGGCAGGGTGGCTACACCTTC.